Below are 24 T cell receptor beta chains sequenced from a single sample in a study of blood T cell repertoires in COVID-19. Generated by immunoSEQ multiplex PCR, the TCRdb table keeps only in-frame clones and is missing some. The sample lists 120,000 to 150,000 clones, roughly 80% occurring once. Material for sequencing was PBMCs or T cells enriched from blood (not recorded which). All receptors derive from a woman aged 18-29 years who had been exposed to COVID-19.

CDR3: CASRDAATGAYTEAFF. CDR3 DNA: TGTGCCAGCCGGGATGCCGCGACAGGGGCGTACACTGAAGCTTTCTTT. The chain is built from TRBV5-6 and TRBJ1-1; 8 nucleotides agree with TRBD1. This CDR3 comprises 16 residues. Germline assignment: CDR1 SGHDT and CDR2 YYEEEE. The ends lost 7 bases at V and 3 bases at J; junction bases unmatched: 14.

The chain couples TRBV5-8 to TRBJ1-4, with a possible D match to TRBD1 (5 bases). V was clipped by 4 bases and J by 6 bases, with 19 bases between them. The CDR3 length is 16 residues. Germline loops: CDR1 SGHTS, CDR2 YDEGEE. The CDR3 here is CASSQLGPGGDEKLFF. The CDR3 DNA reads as TGTGCCAGCAGCCAATTGGGGCCCGGGGGGGATGAAAAACTGTTTTTT.

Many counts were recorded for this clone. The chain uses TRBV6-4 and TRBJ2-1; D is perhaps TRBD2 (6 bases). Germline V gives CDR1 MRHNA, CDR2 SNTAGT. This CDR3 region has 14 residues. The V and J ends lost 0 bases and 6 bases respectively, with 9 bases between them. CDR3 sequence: CASSDSTSSNEQFF. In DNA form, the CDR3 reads TGTGCCAGCAGTGACTCGACTAGTTCCAATGAGCAGTTCTTC.

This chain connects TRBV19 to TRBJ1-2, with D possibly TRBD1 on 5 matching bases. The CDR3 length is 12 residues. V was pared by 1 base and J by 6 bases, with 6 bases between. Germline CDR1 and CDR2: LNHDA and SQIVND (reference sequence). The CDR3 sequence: CASSIGQHGYTF. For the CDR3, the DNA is TGTGCCAGTAGTATAGGACAGCATGGCTACACCTTC.

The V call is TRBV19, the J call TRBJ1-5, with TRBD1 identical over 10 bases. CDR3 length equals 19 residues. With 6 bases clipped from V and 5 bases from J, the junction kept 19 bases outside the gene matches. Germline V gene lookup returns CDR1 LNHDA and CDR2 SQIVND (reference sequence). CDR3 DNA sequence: TGTGCCAGTAGGAGGGGATCGGCGCGACAGGGGGCGTGGGATCAGCCCCAGCATTTT. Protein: CASRRGSARQGAWDQPQHF.

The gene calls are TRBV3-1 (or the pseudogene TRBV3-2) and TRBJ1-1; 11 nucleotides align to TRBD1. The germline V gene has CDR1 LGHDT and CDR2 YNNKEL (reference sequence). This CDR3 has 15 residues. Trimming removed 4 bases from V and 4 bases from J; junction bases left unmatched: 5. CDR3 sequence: CASSLGGTGGTEAFF. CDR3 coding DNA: TGTGCCAGCAGCCTGGGCGGGACAGGGGGCACTGAAGCTTTCTTT.

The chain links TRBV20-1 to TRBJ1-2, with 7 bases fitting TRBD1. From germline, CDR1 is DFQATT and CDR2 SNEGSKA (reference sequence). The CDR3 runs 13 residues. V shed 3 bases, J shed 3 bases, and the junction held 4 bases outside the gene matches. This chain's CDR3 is CSASEGAHYGYTF. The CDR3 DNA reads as TGCAGTGCTAGTGAGGGGGCCCACTATGGCTACACCTTC.

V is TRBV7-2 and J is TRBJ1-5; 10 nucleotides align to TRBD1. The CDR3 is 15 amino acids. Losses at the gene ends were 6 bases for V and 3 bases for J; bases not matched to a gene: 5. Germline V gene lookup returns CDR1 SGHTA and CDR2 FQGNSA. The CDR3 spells CASRGGTGVNQPQHF. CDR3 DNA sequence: TGTGCCAGCAGGGGAGGGACAGGGGTCAATCAGCCCCAGCATTTT.

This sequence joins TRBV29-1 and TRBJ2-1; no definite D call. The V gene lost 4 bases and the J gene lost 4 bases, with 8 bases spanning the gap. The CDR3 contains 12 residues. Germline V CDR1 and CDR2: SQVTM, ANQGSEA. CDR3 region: CSVVFPYNEQFF. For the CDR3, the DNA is TGCAGCGTTGTCTTCCCGTACAATGAGCAGTTCTTC.

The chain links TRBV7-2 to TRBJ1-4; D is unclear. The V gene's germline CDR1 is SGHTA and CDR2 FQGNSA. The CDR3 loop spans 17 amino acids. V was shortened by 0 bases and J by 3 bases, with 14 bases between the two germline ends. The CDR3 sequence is CASSLALAGISNEKLFF. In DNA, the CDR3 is TGTGCCAGCAGCTTAGCGCTTGCGGGGATCTCTAATGAAAAACTGTTTTTT.

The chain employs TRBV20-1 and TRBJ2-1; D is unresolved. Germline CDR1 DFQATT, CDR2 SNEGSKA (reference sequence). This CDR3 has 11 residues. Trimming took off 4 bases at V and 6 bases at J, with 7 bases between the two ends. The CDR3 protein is CSATPVNEQFF. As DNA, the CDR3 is TGCAGTGCTACTCCCGTCAATGAGCAGTTCTTC.

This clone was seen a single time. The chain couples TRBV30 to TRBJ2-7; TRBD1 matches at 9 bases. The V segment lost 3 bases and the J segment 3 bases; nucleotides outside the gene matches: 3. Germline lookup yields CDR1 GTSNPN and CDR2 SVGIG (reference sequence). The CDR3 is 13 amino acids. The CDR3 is CAWRDRGSYEQYF. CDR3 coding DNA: TGTGCCTGGAGAGACAGGGGGAGCTACGAGCAGTACTTC.

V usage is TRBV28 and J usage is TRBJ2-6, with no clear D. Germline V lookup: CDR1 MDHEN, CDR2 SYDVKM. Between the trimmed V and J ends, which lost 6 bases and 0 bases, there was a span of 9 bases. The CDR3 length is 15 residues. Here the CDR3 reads CASSYVLSGANVLTF. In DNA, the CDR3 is TGTGCCAGCAGCTACGTCCTCTCTGGGGCCAACGTCCTGACTTTC. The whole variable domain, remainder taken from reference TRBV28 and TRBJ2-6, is DVKVTQSSRYLVKRTGEKVFLECVQDMDHENMFWYRQDPGLGLRLIYFSYDVKMKEKGDIPEGYSVSREKKERFSLILESASTNQTSMYLCASSYVLSGANVLTFGAGSRLTVL.

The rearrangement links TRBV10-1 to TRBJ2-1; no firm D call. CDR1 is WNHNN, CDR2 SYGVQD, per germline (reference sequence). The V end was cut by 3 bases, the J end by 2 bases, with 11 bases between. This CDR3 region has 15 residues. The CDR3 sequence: CASSDPSKPYNEQFF. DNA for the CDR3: TGCGCCAGCAGTGACCCGAGCAAGCCCTACAATGAGCAGTTCTTC.

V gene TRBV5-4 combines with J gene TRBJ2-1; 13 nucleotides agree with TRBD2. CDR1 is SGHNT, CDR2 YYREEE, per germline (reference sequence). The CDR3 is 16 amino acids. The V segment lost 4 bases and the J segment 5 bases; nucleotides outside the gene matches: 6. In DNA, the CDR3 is TGTGCCAGCAGCCGACTAGCGGGAGGCCAAGACAATGAGCAGTTCTTC. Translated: CASSRLAGGQDNEQFF.

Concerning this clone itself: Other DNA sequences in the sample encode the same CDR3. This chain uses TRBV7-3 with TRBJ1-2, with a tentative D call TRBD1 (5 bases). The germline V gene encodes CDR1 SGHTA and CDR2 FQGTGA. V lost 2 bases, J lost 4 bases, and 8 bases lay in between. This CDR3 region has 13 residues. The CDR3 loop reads CASSLQGRYGYTF. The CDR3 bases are TGTGCCAGCAGCTTACAGGGCCGCTATGGCTACACCTTC.

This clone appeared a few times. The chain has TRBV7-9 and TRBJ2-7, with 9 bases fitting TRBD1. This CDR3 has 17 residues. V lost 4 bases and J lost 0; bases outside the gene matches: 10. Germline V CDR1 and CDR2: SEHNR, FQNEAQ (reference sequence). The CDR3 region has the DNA TGTGCCAGCAGCTCGTACCGGGACAGGGCAGGCTCCTACGAGCAGTACTTC. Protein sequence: CASSSYRDRAGSYEQYF.

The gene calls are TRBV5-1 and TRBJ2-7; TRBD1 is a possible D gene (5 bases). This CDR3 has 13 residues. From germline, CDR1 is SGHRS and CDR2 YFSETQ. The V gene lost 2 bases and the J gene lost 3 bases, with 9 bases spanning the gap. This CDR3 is CASSLLGHYEQYF. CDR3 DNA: TGCGCCAGCAGCTTATTAGGACACTACGAGCAGTACTTC.

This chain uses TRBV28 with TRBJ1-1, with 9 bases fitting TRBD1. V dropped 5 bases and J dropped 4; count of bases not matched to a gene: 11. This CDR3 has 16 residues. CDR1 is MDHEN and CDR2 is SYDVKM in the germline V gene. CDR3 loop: CASSLRTGAGGTEAFF. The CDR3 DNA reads TGTGCCAGCAGTCTGCGGACAGGGGCAGGGGGCACTGAAGCTTTCTTT.

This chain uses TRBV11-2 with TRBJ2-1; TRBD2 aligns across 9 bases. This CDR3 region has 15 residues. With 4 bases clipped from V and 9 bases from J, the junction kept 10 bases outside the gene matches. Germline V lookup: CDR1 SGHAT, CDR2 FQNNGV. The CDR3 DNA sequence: TGTGCCAGCAGCTCTGCGGGAGGGCCAGTGGGTGAGCAGTTCTTC. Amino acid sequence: CASSSAGGPVGEQFF.

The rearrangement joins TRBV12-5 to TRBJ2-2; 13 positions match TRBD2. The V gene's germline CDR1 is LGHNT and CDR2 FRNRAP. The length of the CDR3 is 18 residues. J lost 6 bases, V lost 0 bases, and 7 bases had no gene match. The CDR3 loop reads CASGLVLGLAGEPGELFF. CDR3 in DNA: TGTGCTAGTGGTTTGGTCCTTGGACTAGCGGGAGAGCCCGGGGAGCTGTTTTTT.

The CDR3: CSVEQADGGYTF. The CDR3 bases are TGCAGCGTTGAACAGGCCGATGGCGGCTACACCTTC. The genes are TRBV29-1 and TRBJ1-2; D unclear. There are 12 residues in the CDR3. The germline gives CDR1 SQVTM, CDR2 ANQGSEA. V was pared by 2 bases and J by 8 bases, with 12 bases between.

CDR3 sequence (DNA): TGCAGTGCTATTGACAGGGGGGACTATGGCTACACCTTC. Amino acids: CSAIDRGDYGYTF. The genes are TRBV20-1 and TRBJ1-2; 9 positions match TRBD1. CDR1 is DFQATT and CDR2 is SNEGSKA in the germline V gene (reference sequence). J lost 3 bases, V lost 4 bases, and 3 bases had no gene match. The length of the CDR3 is 13 residues.

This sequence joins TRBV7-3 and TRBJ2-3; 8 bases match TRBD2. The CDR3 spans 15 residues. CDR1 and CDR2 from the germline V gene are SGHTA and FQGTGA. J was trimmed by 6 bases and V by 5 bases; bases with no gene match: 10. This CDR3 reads CASSPGSGRVDTQYF. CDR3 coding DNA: TGTGCCAGCAGCCCGGGGAGCGGGAGAGTTGATACGCAGTATTTT.